One sample yielded the 23 T cell receptor beta chains listed below, sequenced in a study of cytomegalovirus exposure and HLA in healthy donors. The PCR ran on 60 Vbeta and 13 Jbeta primers. TCRdb keeps only in-frame clones here, not all; method: immunoSEQ multiplex PCR. Of 55,000 to 75,000 clones in the sample, roughly 60% are singletons; the top ten hold roughly 2.8%. What was sequenced was PBMCs. The source of these receptors is a man aged 25 to 40 in good health and CMV-seronegative.

The V call is TRBV5-1, the J call TRBJ2-1; 11 nucleotides line up with TRBD2. After removal of 4 bases from V and 3 bases from J, the junction contained 3 bases not matched to a gene. The length of the CDR3 is 15 residues. CDR1 is SGHRS and CDR2 is YFSETQ in the germline V gene. CDR3 DNA: TGCGCCAGCAGCCGGGGGACTAGCGGCTACAATGAGCAGTTCTTC. Residues: CASSRGTSGYNEQFF.

This clone was picked up one time. The chain combines TRBV6-5 with TRBJ2-5, with 9 bases matching TRBD1. Germline V gene data show CDR1 as MNHEY and CDR2 as SVGAGI. The CDR3 sequence is 13 residues long. Trimming cost V 6 bases and J 4 bases; bases outside gene matches: 3. The CDR3 region is CASSPDRGETQYF. The CDR3 DNA sequence: TGTGCCAGCAGCCCGGACAGGGGAGAGACCCAGTACTTC.

As to this clone: Other DNA sequences from this sample encode an identical CDR3 as well. The chain is built from TRBV30 and TRBJ1-5; the D gene is possibly TRBD1 (5 bases). This CDR3 has 13 amino acids. Germline assignment: CDR1 GTSNPN and CDR2 SVGIG (reference sequence). Trimming pared 0 bases from V and 2 bases from J, leaving 5 bases between. CDR3 in amino acids: CAWSVGGNQPQHF. The DNA for the CDR3 is TGTGCCTGGAGTGTAGGGGGCAATCAGCCCCAGCATTTT.

The rearrangement links TRBV5-1 to TRBJ1-1; 9 bases are shared with TRBD1. The CDR3 covers 14 residues. Trimming took 4 bases from V and 6 from J; bases not matched to a gene: 7. From germline, CDR1 is SGHRS and CDR2 YFSETQ. CDR3 DNA: TGCGCCAGCAGCGACGGACAGGGGCGGGCTGAAGCTTTCTTT. Translation: CASSDGQGRAEAFF.

The rearrangement links TRBV4-1 to TRBJ2-7, with TRBD1 matching 7 bases. V shed 0 bases and J 12 bases; nucleotides not matched to a gene: 14. The CDR3 consists of 15 residues. Germline V gene lookup returns CDR1 MGHRA and CDR2 YSYEKL. This chain's CDR3 is CASSQEMVQGWTRYF. DNA of the CDR3: TGCGCCAGCAGCCAAGAGATGGTACAGGGGTGGACCCGGTACTTC.

The chain is built from TRBV4-2 and TRBJ1-2; 12 bases fit TRBD1. V trimming: 4 bases; J trimming: 8 bases; junction bases outside the gene matches: 14. The CDR3 contains 17 residues. The germline V gene has CDR1 LGHNA and CDR2 YNFKEQ. The CDR3 nucleotides are TGTGCCAGCAGCCTGAACCCCGAGGGACAGGGGGCGGAGGGCTACACCTTC. This codes for CASSLNPEGQGAEGYTF.

The chain carries TRBV5-4 and TRBJ2-1; a weak D match, TRBD2 (5 bases). Trimming left V 4 bases short and J 0 bases short, with 20 bases between. Germline V gene lookup returns CDR1 SGHNT and CDR2 YYREEE (reference sequence). The CDR3 totals 18 residues. In DNA, the CDR3 is TGTGCCAGCAGCCGAGTTGGGCACAGCACTAGCTCCTACAATGAGCAGTTCTTC. It yields the protein CASSRVGHSTSSYNEQFF.

J is TRBJ1-4 and V is TRBV5-6, with 9 bases fitting TRBD1. Germline assignment: CDR1 SGHDT and CDR2 YYEEEE. Germline trimming cut 4 bases from V and 8 bases from J; bases unmatched to any gene: 6. This CDR3 is built from 14 residues. CDR3 sequence: CASSQGQGLEKLFF. Written as DNA, the CDR3 is TGTGCCAGCAGCCAGGGACAGGGACTCGAAAAACTGTTTTTT.

This clone has just one count. The chain employs TRBV12-5 and TRBJ2-7; 10 nucleotides agree with TRBD1. This CDR3 has 16 residues. Germline V gene data show CDR1 as LGHNT and CDR2 as FRNRAP. Losses at the gene ends were 0 bases for V and 2 bases for J; bases not matched to a gene: 4. CDR3 sequence (DNA): TGTGCTAGTGGTTTGGTCAGCGGACAGGGGGCCTACGAGCAGTACTTC. It codes for CASGLVSGQGAYEQYF.

The chain carries TRBV7-2 and TRBJ2-1, with TRBD1 identical over 10 bases. This CDR3 spans 15 amino acids. V was pared by 5 bases and J by 1 base, with 2 bases of the junction left unmatched. Germline V gene lookup returns CDR1 SGHTA and CDR2 FQGNSA. Here the CDR3 reads CASSQDRGSYNEQFF. The CDR3 coding sequence is TGTGCCAGCAGCCAGGACAGGGGGTCCTACAATGAGCAGTTCTTC. Together with reference TRBV7-2 and TRBJ2-1, the CDR3 gives the full variable domain: GAGVSQSPSNKVTEKGKDVELRCDPISGHTALYWYRQSLGQGLEFLIYFQGNSAPDKSGLPSDRFSAERTGGSVSTLTIQRTQQEDSAVYLCASSQDRGSYNEQFFGPGTRLTVL.

V and J are TRBV4-1 and TRBJ2-2; 9 positions match TRBD1. Germline V gene sequence: CDR1 MGHRA, CDR2 YSYEKL. The CDR3 covers 18 residues. The V gene end was trimmed by 4 bases and the J gene end by 3 bases; junction bases not matched to a gene: 12. This CDR3 is CASSLRTIGTGYTGELFF. CDR3 nucleotides: TGCGCCAGCAGCCTCCGAACCATCGGGACAGGGTACACCGGGGAGCTGTTTTTT.

The gene calls are TRBV6-5 and TRBJ2-7; TRBD1 is a possible D gene (5 bases). Trimming took 1 base from V and 11 from J, leaving 9 bases between them. The germline gives CDR1 MNHEY, CDR2 SVGAGI. The CDR3 contains 11 residues. As DNA, the CDR3 is TGTGCCAGCAGTTACTTACAGGACGAGTACTTC. It translates to CASSYLQDEYF.

The V gene is TRBV5-1, the J gene TRBJ1-1; 8 bases agree with TRBD1. Trimming cost V 3 bases and J 3 bases; bases outside gene matches: 10. The CDR3 sequence is 16 residues long. Germline V gene sequence: CDR1 SGHRS, CDR2 YFSETQ. For the CDR3, the DNA is TGCGCCAGCAGCTACGGACAGGGCTTATCGGACACTGAAGCTTTCTTT. This sequence encodes CASSYGQGLSDTEAFF.

The V and J genes are TRBV4-1 and TRBJ2-7; D might be TRBD2 (5 bases). Germline V gene lookup returns CDR1 MGHRA and CDR2 YSYEKL. Trimming removed 4 bases from V and 7 bases from J, with 14 bases in between. The CDR3 is 13 residues long. This chain's CDR3 is CASSPNERGEQYF. CDR3 sequence (DNA): TGCGCCAGCAGCCCCAACGAGAGAGGGGAGCAGTACTTC.

The chain uses TRBV29-1 and TRBJ1-2, with 9 bases aligning to TRBD1. CDR1 is SQVTM and CDR2 is ANQGSEA in the germline V gene. The CDR3 is made up of 13 amino acids. Trimming at V came to 3 bases and at J to 8 bases, leaving 7 bases not matched to a gene. CDR3 in DNA: TGCAGCGTTGATATCGGACAGGGGATAGGCTACACCTTC. Encoded protein: CSVDIGQGIGYTF. Full variable domain (missing parts from reference TRBV29-1 and TRBJ1-2): SAVISQKPSRDICQRGTSLTIQCQVDSQVTMMFWYRQQPGQSLTLIATANQGSEATYESGFVIDKFPISRPNLTFSTLTVSNMSPEDSSIYLCSVDIGQGIGYTFGSGTRLTVV.

With respect to this clone: Other DNA sequences in this sample translate to the same CDR3. The chain employs TRBV5-1 and TRBJ2-5, with D hard to call. Trimming pared 0 bases from V and 4 bases from J, leaving 4 bases between. The V gene's germline CDR1 is SGHRS and CDR2 YFSETQ. The CDR3 totals 12 residues. The CDR3 protein is CASSLVRETQYF. CDR3 coding DNA: TGCGCCAGCAGCTTGGTTAGAGAGACCCAGTACTTC.

The V call is TRBV5-1, the J call TRBJ2-3, with a possible D match to TRBD2 (5 bases). Deletions cut 6 bases from V and 2 bases from J, with 13 bases between. The CDR3 is 14 residues long. Germline values: CDR1 SGHRS, CDR2 YFSETQ. The CDR3 loop is CASNPSGNTDTQYF. In DNA, the CDR3 is TGCGCCAGCAATCCGTCGGGGAACACAGATACGCAGTATTTT.

The rearrangement links TRBV15 to TRBJ2-1; a weak D match, TRBD2 (6 bases). The CDR3 runs 14 residues. V lost 6 bases and J lost 6, with 15 bases in between. Germline CDR1 reads LNHNV; CDR2 reads YYDKDF (reference sequence). CDR3: CATRDLGGGNEQFF. The CDR3, as DNA: TGTGCCACCAGGGACCTCGGGGGAGGCAATGAGCAGTTCTTC.

The V call is TRBV4-1, the J call TRBJ2-7, with D possibly matching TRBD2 (6 bases). V lost 0 bases, J lost 3 bases, and 9 bases lay in between. Germline CDR1 and CDR2: MGHRA and YSYEKL. The CDR3 runs to 14 residues. This CDR3 is CASSQDETSYEQYF. The CDR3 DNA follows: TGCGCCAGCAGCCAAGATGAGACTAGCTACGAGCAGTACTTC.

This chain links TRBV6-5 with TRBJ2-7; 7 bases fit TRBD1. The germline V gene has CDR1 MNHEY and CDR2 SVGAGI. CDR3 length: 14 residues. The junction had 10 bases not matched to a gene; V was cut back by 6 bases and J by 5 bases. DNA for the CDR3: TGTGCCAGCAGCGCAGGGGACAGTAACCACGAGCAGTACTTC. This sequence encodes CASSAGDSNHEQYF.

The DNA for the CDR3 is TGTGCCTGGAGTGCGGACAGCGAGCAGTACTTC. Encoded protein: CAWSADSEQYF. The rearrangement uses TRBV30 and TRBJ2-7, with a weak D call TRBD1 (6 bases). CDR1 GTSNPN and CDR2 SVGIG come from the germline V gene (reference sequence). V lost 1 base and J 6 bases, leaving 7 bases between the germline ends. The CDR3 has 11 residues.

The V and J genes are TRBV4-1 and TRBJ2-5; TRBD2 matches at 13 bases. Germline CDR1 MGHRA, CDR2 YSYEKL. Trimming removed 4 bases from V and 1 base from J; junction bases left unmatched: 3. The CDR3 length is 16 residues. CDR3 bases: TGCGCCAGCAGCCCAACTAGCGGGGGGGCCCAAGAGACCCAGTACTTC. Amino acid sequence: CASSPTSGGAQETQYF.

The V call is TRBV7-2, the J call TRBJ2-1; D is undetermined. Germline CDR1 is SGHTA and CDR2 is FQGNSA. Trimming shortened V by 1 base and J by 8 bases, and 12 bases separated the two germline ends. There are 14 residues in the CDR3. CDR3 nucleotide sequence: TGTGCCAGCAGCTTAGAAGTCTTAGCCGATGAGCAGTTCTTC. Translating it yields CASSLEVLADEQFF.